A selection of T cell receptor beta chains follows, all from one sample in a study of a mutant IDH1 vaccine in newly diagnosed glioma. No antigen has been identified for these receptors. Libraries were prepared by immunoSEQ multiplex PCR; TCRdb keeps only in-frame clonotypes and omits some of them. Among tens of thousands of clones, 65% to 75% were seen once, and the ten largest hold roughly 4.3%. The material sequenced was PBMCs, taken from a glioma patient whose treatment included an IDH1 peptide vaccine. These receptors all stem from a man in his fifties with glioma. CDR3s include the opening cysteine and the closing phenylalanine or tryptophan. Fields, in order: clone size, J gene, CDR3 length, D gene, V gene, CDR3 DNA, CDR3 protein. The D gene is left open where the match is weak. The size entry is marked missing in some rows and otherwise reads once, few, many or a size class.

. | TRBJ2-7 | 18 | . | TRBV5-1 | TGCGCCAGCAGCTTACTACCGCCGGGGGGCGGGGGCACCTACGAGCAGTACTTC | CASSLLPPGGGGTYEQYF
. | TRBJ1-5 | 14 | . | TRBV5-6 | TGTGCCAGCAGCTTGAGAGGATTATCACAGCCCCAGCATTTT | CASSLRGLSQPQHF
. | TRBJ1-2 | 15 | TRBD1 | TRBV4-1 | TGCGCCAGCAGCCAAGCGGGAGGGGGCATCTATGGCTACACCTTC | CASSQAGGGIYGYTF
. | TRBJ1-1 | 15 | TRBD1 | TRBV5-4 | TGTGCCAGCAGCTCCCCGGGACAGGGGGACACTGAAGCTTTCTTT | CASSSPGQGDTEAFF
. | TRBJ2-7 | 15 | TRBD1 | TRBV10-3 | TGTGCCATCAGTCCACAAGCCGGGACAGGGTACGAGCAGTACTTC | CAISPQAGTGYEQYF
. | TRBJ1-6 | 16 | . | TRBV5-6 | TGTGCCAGCAGCTTGAGGTTGAGGTCAGCTAATTCACCCCTCCACTTT | CASSLRLRSANSPLHF
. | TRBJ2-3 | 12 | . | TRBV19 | TGTGCCAGTAGTCAGAGAACTGAAAGACAATATTTT | CASSQRTERQYF
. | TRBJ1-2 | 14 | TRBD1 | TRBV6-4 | TGTGCCAGCAGTGCCACAGGGGTGGGGGATGGCTACACCTTC | CASSATGVGDGYTF
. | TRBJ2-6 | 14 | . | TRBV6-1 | TGTGCCACCCTCAGCGTCCGAGGGGCCAACGTCCTGACTTTC | CATLSVRGANVLTF
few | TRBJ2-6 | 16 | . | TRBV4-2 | TGTGCCAGCAGCCCCTACGGGGGTACAGGGGCCAACGTCCTGACTTTC | CASSPYGGTGANVLTF
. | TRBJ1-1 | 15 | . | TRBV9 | TGTGCCAGCAGCCCTCCAAGGGGGGGGAACACTGAAGCTTTCTTT | CASSPPRGGNTEAFF